The T cell receptor beta chain described here comes from a study of OX40 agonist ivuxolimab in advanced cancers. Study-level background: At 82.7% male, the cohort had a mean age of 60 years, ranging from roughly 20 to 90. Partial responses were achieved by three patients, one with hepatocellular carcinoma and two with cutaneous melanoma.

The CDR3 runs 13 residues. Germline-derived CDR1 and CDR2 are SGHTA and FQGNSA. V was trimmed by 0 bases and J by 5 bases, leaving 7 bases between them. Overall study results and limits: The study observed clonal expansion of CD4+ and CD8+ blood T cells by week 6 at 0.1 to 3.0 mg/kg. CD8+ T cells showed, on average, more clonal expansion than CD4+ cells.

Data came from immunoSEQ multiplex PCR; TCRdb stores just in-frame clones and leaves some out. The sample holds roughly 79,000 clones, under 85% seen once. Notes on this clone: The antigen is not known.

V usage is TRBV7-2 and J usage is TRBJ2-5; D is undetermined. The source of this sequence is an adult with an advanced solid tumor such as melanoma, head and neck, liver or kidney cancer. The starting material was CD4+ or CD8+ T cells sorted from blood, obtained in a trial of the OX40 agonist ivuxolimab. The CDR3 sequence is CASSLAGSETQYF. In DNA form, the CDR3 reads TGTGCCAGCAGCTTAGCGGGAAGCGAGACCCAGTACTTC.